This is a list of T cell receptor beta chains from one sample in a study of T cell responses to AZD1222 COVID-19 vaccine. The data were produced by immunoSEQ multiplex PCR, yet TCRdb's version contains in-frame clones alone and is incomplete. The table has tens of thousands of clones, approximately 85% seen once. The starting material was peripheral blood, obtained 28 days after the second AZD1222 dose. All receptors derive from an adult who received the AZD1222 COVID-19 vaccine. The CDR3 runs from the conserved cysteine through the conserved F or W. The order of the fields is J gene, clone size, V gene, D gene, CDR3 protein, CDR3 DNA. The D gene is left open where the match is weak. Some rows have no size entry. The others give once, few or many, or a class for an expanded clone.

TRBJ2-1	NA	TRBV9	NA	CASSVYQGNEQFF	TGTGCCAGCAGCGTCTATCAGGGCAATGAGCAGTTCTTC
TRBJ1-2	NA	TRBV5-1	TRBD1	CASSGGQGAGGYTF	TGCGCCAGCAGCGGAGGACAGGGGGCGGGTGGCTACACCTTC
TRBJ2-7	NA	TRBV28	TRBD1	CASSSGTGTGSWQYF	TGTGCCAGCAGTTCCGGCACCGGGACAGGATCGTGGCAGTACTTC
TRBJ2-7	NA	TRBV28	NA	CASSSQFYEQYF	TGTGCCAGCAGTTCCCAATTCTACGAGCAGTACTTC
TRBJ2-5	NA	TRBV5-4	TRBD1	CASSLGIIRDRSQETQYF	TGTGCCAGCAGCTTGGGGATAATCCGGGACAGGAGCCAAGAGACCCAGTACTTC
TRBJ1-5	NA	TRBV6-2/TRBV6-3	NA	CASSTQRVQPQHF	TGTGCCAGCAGTACACAGAGGGTCCAGCCCCAGCATTTT
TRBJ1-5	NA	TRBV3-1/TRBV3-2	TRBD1	CASSQGWTGGYQPQHF	TGTGCCAGCAGCCAAGGGTGGACAGGGGGTTATCAGCCCCAGCATTTT
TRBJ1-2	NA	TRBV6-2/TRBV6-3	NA	CASSRTGTDYGYTF	TGTGCCAGCAGTCGTACCGGGACGGATTATGGCTACACCTTC
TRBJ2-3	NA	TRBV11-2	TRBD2	CASSSRTGLVRTDTQYF	TGTGCCAGCAGCTCCCGAACAGGACTAGTAAGGACAGATACGCAGTATTTT
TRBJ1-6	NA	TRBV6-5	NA	CASSLQGDQGPLHF	TGTGCCAGCAGCTTACAAGGGGACCAGGGGCCCCTCCACTTT
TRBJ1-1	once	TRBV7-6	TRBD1	CASSLWGQGEAFF	TGTGCCAGCAGCTTATGGGGACAGGGTGAAGCTTTCTTT
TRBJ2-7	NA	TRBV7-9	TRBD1	CASSRGQPRTKYF	TGTGCCAGCAGCCGGGGACAGCCACGGACCAAGTACTTC
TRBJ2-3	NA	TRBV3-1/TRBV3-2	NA	CASSQDLAGTDTQYF	TGTGCTAGCAGCCAAGATCTGGCGGGCACAGATACGCAGTATTTT
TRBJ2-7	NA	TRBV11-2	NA	CASSLVVHEQYF	TGTGCCAGCAGCCTAGTCGTCCACGAGCAGTACTTC
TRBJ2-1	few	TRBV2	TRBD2	CASSVLAAYNEQFF	TGTGCCAGCAGTGTACTAGCGGCCTACAATGAGCAGTTCTTC
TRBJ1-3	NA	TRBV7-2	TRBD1	CASSYPAGGARNTIYF	TGTGCCAGCAGCTATCCCGCAGGGGGCGCGAGAAACACCATATATTTT
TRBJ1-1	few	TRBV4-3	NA	CASSQDWQGGSMNTEAFF	TGCGCCAGCAGCCAAGATTGGCAGGGCGGGTCCATGAACACTGAAGCTTTCTTT
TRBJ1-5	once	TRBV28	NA	CASSLQGAPQHF	TGTGCCAGCAGCCTGCAGGGAGCGCCTCAGCATTTT